The following is a TCR beta chain sequence with its context. Its antigen is not yet known. Base qualities are not recorded, but no much larger clone differs from it by a single base. In total, approximately 700 healthy bone marrow donors made up the cohort. All cohort members were sampled while nominally healthy, although unrecorded immune exposures were likely present. The donor tested CMV seronegative, placing the donor among the approximately 400 seronegative members of the cohort. A peripheral blood sample was collected from each donor, and TCR beta sequencing was performed on peripheral blood mononuclear cells. Genomic DNA was extracted from the blood cell samples with the Qiagen DNeasy Blood Extraction Kit. Ends trimmed: V by 1 base, J by 7 bases; bases unmatched to a gene: 8. From a lookup of the germline V gene, CDR1 and CDR2 are LGHNA and YNFKEQ. The CDR3 numbers 16 residues from cysteine through phenylalanine. Only the CDR3 DNA stays, 48 bases, in frame from base 1.

This sample is part of a study of cytomegalovirus exposure and HLA in healthy donors (dated by TCRdb to between 2016 and 2019). Some background on the complete study: According to an earlier analysis of a few hundred of the donors, roughly 180 million T cells yielded approximately 120 million unique TCR beta sequences and about 300 Gb of sequence data. Approximately 300 gigabases of sequencing data and 75 million to 85 million unique TCR sequences made up an early release that covered roughly 670 HLA-typed donors. The genetic ancestry cluster associated with self-reported Caucasian donors included 81% of the 300 to 400 genotyped donors. The study aimed to test whether cataloging public T cell receptors could reveal signatures of past pathogen exposure. The study profiled the T cell repertoires of under 700 subjects by immunosequencing and related them to cytomegalovirus serostatus. Along with the roughly 610-subject first cohort, a separate validation cohort of over a hundred different subjects was used. High-throughput TCR immunosequencing, statistical association of individual TCRs with disease status, and machine learning were combined to predict cytomegalovirus infection status. A later analysis re-analyzed previously published TCR beta repertoires from hundreds of donors and added high-resolution HLA genotyping to study TCR occurrence patterns. The later analysis used no new phenotypic data to find candidate immune exposures, relying instead on TCR beta sequences and their occurrence across donors. In an earlier analysis of roughly 580 of the donors, high-throughput TCR beta sequencing was used to judge whether each TCR beta V gene segment behaved as functional or pseudogenic. Donor age, sex, ethnicity and CMV serostatus were compiled together with the repertoire data. Genome-wide SNP genotypes for about 65% of the 666 donors were used in a later genetic analysis, which treated that subset as a discovery cohort. All discovery cohort repertoires had been generated using a single sequencing platform. HLA typing included class I and class II loci at four-digit resolution. The number of typed donors differed by locus: about 620-630 for A, B, C, DRB1 and DQB1; 522 for DQA1; approximately 610 for DPA1; and some 430 for DPB1. A handful of DR-DQ haplotypes were handled as single units for association and clustering because linkage in the cohort was strong. On average, 235,054 unique TCR beta nucleotide sequences were sequenced per donor among about 400 genotyped donors of the cohort, with roughly 20% of those sequences being non-productive. What the authors observed across the whole study: In both the original and validation cohorts, the classifier was reported to diagnose cytomegalovirus status with high specificity and sensitivity. Assigning TCR associations to individual alleles was difficult when HLA alleles, especially DR and DQ, strongly co-occurred. In a later analysis, TCR association rates were found to vary across HLA loci, with the most associated TCRs seen for DRB1 alleles and the fewest for HLA-C alleles. Most TCR sequences were seen in very few donors, while some public TCRs were found in many individuals. Specific HLA alleles were associated with 15,000 to 20,000 TCR beta sequences at a false discovery rate of 0.05 in a later analysis. Presence/absence analyses assumed roughly uniform sequencing depth across donors, an assumption that may not hold. An earlier analysis of some 590 of the donors showed that most TCR beta V segments appeared in productive rearrangements either about 87% or about 30% of the time, which broadly matched IMGT annotations. The study gave a list of around 170 TCR beta chains associated with cytomegalovirus. Linkage disequilibrium might explain the correlated functional status among segregating V segments, but an unknown experimental factor could not be excluded. A group of highly shared sequence variants was considered likely to be a technical artifact of the sequencing pipeline. In a later analysis, HLA-associated TCR beta chains showed more clonal expansion and lower generation probabilities than non-associated chains that were equally common. Only TCR beta chains were sequenced in this cohort, and the absence of alpha or paired-chain data limited detectable features. Because the 87-base-pair reads could not distinguish some IMGT-functional V segments, including TRBV6-2 and TRBV6-3, those segments were excluded. A few of the identified cytomegalovirus-associated TCR beta chains were confirmed in vitro to be specific for cytomegalovirus antigens. Immune exposure information for the cohort was limited to CMV serostatus. A later genetic analysis reported fewer N-insertions in productive TCRs among donors in an Asian-associated ancestry cluster than the roughly 650-donor mean. V-gene and J-gene trimming of TCR beta chains was associated with a missense DCLRE1C variant in a later genetic analysis, and the association was replicated in an independent cohort. A further reported finding was that TCR beta sequences accurately predicted the HLA-A and HLA-B alleles for most subjects in the first cohort. The authors suggested that the approach could potentially be generalized to other disease states and immunological phenotypes. Several of the top co-occurrence clusters appeared to be linked to parvovirus B19, influenza, CMV and Epstein-Barr virus, according to a later analysis. A later analysis found that most CMV-associated TCR beta chains appeared HLA-restricted, with HLA associations seemingly driven largely by CMV exposure. Because counts were too low, roughly 16 rarely observed V segments, including chromosome 9 orphons, were left out of the earlier analysis of approximately 500 of the donors. Because HLA typing was unavailable for some donors at each locus, only the typed subset was used in association tests.

Preparation of the library involved the immunoSEQ multiplex PCR assay. A mixture of 60 forward primers for TCR Vbeta segments and 13 reverse primers for TCR Jbeta segments was used in the multiplex PCR. A multiplex PCR assay on genomic DNA amplified the CDR3 region of rearranged TCR beta genes. On the Illumina HiSeq System, the amplified TCR beta libraries were sequenced as 87-base-pair reads. Turning to the authors' computational methods: Across the 670 or so repertoires, a later analysis counted approximately 75 million unique TCR beta chains, around 11 million of which were shared by at least two donors. Raw reads were error-corrected and collapsed into unique sequences by a nearest-neighbor algorithm in which closely related sequences were merged to remove PCR and sequencing errors. CDR3 sequences were aligned to IMGT reference sequences to assign V, D and J gene segments. For a sequence to be retained, at least a six-nucleotide match to both a V gene segment and a J gene segment was required. A rearrangement was called productive if the CDR3 had no stop codons and remained in frame with V and J, and every other rearrangement was called non-productive. Following IMGT convention, CDR3 was defined as the stretch from the second conserved V-encoded cysteine up to the conserved J-encoded phenylalanine. The earlier analysis of some 580 of the donors excluded any sequence lacking an unambiguous match to a single V gene segment. An earlier analysis of over 450 of the donors classified V segments as functional when productive rearrangements were above 56.7% and as segregating when the standard deviation between donors was above 5%. A statistical classification framework was developed to diagnose cytomegalovirus status using the catalog of TCR beta chain sequences. In a later analysis, V and J genes were assigned by comparing TCR nucleotide sequences against IMGT/GENE-DB human TR gene sequences. In a later analysis, CDR3 sequences and most-parsimonious VDJ recombination scenarios were assigned using the TCRdist pipeline. In a later analysis, each TCR beta chain was defined by its CDR3 amino acid sequence together with its V-gene family, and reads without a unique V-gene family were excluded. To address suspected cross-contamination and a sequencing artifact, a later analysis removed around 590 highly shared, low-generation-probability nucleotide sequences. A later analysis calculated a clonal expansion index for each public chain from normalized within-repertoire ranks of inferred template counts. In a later analysis, generation probabilities were computed using a VDJ recombination model fitted to out-of-frame rearrangements, and the results were checked against IGoR. In a later analysis, hypergeometric tests were used to score TCR-TCR, TCR-HLA and TCR-CMV co-occurrence, with a repertoire-size bias correction applied to TCR pairs. False discovery rates were estimated in a later analysis by permuting HLA or CMV assignments 20 times. In a later analysis, co-occurring TCRs were grouped using DBSCAN, with TCRdist sequence similarity added in when clustering inside HLA-allele-positive subsets. For co-occurrence clustering, repertoires with fewer than 30,000 or more than 120,000 public chains were excluded, along with 5 or 6 repertoires with anomalous nucleotide sharing. Not all clones reach the TCRdb copy of this immuneACCESS table, which keeps in-frame sequences only. Checked studies attribute under half of the gap to unresolved V genes and leave the rest unexplained. From that table come the V and J calls and clone size; the DNA was used to work out D and trimming. This sample is represented by some 200,000 clones; around 86% of them were singletons. Around 0.75% of the sample lies in the top ten.

The receptor's source is a woman aged 18-29 years in good health and CMV-seronegative. Material for sequencing was PBMCs. In this chain, TRBV4-2 is recombined with TRBJ2-1, with 9 middle bases fitting TRBD2. The DNA sequence is TGTGCCAGCAGCCAAGTTTCCGGGACTAGCCTAAATGAGCAGTTCTTC. This is translated as CASSQVSGTSLNEQFF.